The 4 T cell receptor beta chains reported below all come from one sample, sequenced in a study of vaccination and CD4 T cells after COVID-19. These TCRs' antigens remain unknown. Treatment denoted: 10-day PBMC culture with coronavirus spike peptide pools or control peptides (ViraFEST assay). The collection of CD4+ T cells from the unexposed donor took place before the COVID-19 pandemic (2011-2018). Oncomine TCR Beta short-read sequencing was applied to DNA from cultured CD4+ T cells. TCRdb redid the calling of the PCR reads with MiXCR, one entry per CDR3 protein. The sample lists some 7,200 distinct CDR3 sequences, around two fifths occurring once. The sequencing sample was made of CD4+ T cells from blood, cultured in vitro. The receptor source for this set is a human donor in good health.

The chain recombines TRBV7-6 with TRBJ2-7; D might be TRBD2 (5 bases). Per germline, CDR1 SGHVS and CDR2 FNYEAQ. The V end was cut by 3 bases, the J end by 3 bases, with 9 bases between. This CDR3 has 13 amino acids. CDR3 sequence: CASSLTGNYEQYF. CDR3 nucleotide sequence: TGTGCCAGCAGCTTGACCGGGAACTACGAGCAGTACTTC.

The chain links TRBV6-1 to TRBJ1-1, with TRBD1 matching over 7 bases. Per germline, CDR1 MNHNS and CDR2 SASEGT. The ends lost 6 bases at V and 5 bases at J; junction bases unmatched: 9. The CDR3 has 14 residues. DNA for the CDR3: TGTGCCAGCAGCCAGACAGGGTCGAGGACTGAAGCTTTCTTT. It specifies CASSQTGSRTEAFF.

The chain is built from TRBV12-3 or TRBV12-4 and TRBJ1-2; TRBD1 is a possible D gene (5 bases). Trimming took 2 bases from V and 1 from J, leaving 11 bases between them. CDR3 size: 15 residues. CDR3 amino acids: CASSLQAGSNYGYTF. CDR3 in DNA: TGTGCCAGCAGTTTACAGGCAGGGAGTAACTATGGCTACACCTTC.

The V and J genes are TRBV7-2 and TRBJ2-7; possible D gene TRBD2, 5 bases. The V end was cut by 0 bases, the J end by 1 base, with 19 bases between. Germline values: CDR1 SGHTA, CDR2 FQGNSA. This CDR3 region has 18 residues. The chain's CDR3 is CASSLASWRTRLSYEQYF. CDR3 nucleotide sequence: TGTGCCAGCAGCTTAGCTTCGTGGAGGACTCGACTTTCCTACGAGCAGTACTTC.